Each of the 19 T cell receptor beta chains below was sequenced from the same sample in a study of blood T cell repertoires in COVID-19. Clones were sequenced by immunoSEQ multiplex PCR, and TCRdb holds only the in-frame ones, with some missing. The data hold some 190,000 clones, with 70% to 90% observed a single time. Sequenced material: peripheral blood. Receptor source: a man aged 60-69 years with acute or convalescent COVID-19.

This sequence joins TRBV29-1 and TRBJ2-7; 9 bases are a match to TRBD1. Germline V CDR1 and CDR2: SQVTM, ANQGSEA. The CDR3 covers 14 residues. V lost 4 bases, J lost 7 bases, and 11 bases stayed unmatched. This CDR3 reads CSVGGGTGSGEQYF. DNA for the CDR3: TGCAGCGTTGGGGGCGGGACAGGGTCAGGGGAGCAGTACTTC.

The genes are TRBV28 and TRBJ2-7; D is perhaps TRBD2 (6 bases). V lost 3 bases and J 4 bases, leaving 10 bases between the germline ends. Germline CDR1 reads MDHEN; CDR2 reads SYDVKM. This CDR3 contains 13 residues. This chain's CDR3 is CASSFAGRYEQYF. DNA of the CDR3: TGTGCCAGCAGTTTCGCGGGGCGGTACGAGCAGTACTTC.

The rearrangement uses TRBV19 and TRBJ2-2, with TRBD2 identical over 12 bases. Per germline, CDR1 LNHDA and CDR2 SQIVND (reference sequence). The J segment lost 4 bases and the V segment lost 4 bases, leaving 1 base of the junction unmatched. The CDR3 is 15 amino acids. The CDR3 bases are TGTGCCAGTAGTAAGGGACTAGCGGGCACCGGGGAGCTGTTTTTT. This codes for CASSKGLAGTGELFF.

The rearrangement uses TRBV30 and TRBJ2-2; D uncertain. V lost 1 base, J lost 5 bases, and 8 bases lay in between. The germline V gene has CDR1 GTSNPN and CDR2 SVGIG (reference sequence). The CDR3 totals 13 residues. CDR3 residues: CAWSGSSTGELFF. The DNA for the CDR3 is TGTGCCTGGAGTGGGAGTTCGACCGGGGAGCTGTTTTTT.

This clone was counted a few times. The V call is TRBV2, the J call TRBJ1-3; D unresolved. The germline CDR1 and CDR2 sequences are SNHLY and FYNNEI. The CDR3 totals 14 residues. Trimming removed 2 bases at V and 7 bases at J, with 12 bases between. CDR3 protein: CASSELQRGNTIYF. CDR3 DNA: TGTGCCAGCAGTGAATTACAGCGCGGGAACACCATATATTTT.

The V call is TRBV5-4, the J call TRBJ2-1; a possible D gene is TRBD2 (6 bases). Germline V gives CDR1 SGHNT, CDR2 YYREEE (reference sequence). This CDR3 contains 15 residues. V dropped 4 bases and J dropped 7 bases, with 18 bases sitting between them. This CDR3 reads CASSGGSVSRNEQFF. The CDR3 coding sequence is TGTGCCAGCAGCGGGGGGTCGGTCAGCCGGAATGAGCAGTTCTTC.

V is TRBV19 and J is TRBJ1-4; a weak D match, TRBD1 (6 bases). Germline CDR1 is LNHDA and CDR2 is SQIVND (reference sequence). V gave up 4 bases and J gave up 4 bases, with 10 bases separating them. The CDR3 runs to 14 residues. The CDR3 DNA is TGTGCCAGTAGTACCGGGACACTTAATGAAAAACTGTTTTTT. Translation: CASSTGTLNEKLFF.

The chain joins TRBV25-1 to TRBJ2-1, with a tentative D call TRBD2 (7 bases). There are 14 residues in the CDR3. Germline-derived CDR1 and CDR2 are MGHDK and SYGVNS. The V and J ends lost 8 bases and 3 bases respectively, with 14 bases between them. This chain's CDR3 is CASAVGGGYNEQFF. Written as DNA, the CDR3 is TGTGCCAGCGCGGTGGGAGGGGGCTACAATGAGCAGTTCTTC.

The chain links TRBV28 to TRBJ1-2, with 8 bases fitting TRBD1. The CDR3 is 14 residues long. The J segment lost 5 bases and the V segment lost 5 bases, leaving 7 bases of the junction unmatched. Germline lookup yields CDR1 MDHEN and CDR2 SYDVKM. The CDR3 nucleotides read TGTGCCAGCAGTCCAGGACAGGGTTCATATGGCTACACCTTC. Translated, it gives CASSPGQGSYGYTF.

CDR3 sequence: CASSRQGGGAGELFF. CDR3 DNA sequence: TGCGCCAGCAGCCGACAGGGCGGAGGCGCCGGGGAGCTGTTTTTT. This sequence joins TRBV5-1 and TRBJ2-2; 7 nucleotides agree with TRBD1. J gave up 6 bases and V 4 bases, and 9 bases lay outside the gene matches. Germline V CDR1 and CDR2: SGHRS, YFSETQ. The CDR3 runs 15 residues.

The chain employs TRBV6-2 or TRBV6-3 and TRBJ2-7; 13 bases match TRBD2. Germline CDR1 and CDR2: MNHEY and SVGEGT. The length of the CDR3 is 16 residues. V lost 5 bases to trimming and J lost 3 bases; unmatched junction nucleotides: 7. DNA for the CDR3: TGTGCCAGCAGTCGTTTGGGGACTAGCGGGATCTACGAGCAGTACTTC. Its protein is CASSRLGTSGIYEQYF.

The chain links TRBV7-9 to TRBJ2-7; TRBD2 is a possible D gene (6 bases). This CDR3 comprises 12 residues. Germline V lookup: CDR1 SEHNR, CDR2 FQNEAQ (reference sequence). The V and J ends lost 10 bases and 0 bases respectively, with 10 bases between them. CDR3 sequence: CATGDSSYEQYF. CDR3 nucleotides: TGTGCCACGGGGGACTCCTCCTACGAGCAGTACTTC.

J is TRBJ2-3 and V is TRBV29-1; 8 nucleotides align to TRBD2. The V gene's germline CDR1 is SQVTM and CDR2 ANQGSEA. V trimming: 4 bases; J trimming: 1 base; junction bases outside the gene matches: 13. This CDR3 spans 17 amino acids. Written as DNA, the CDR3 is TGCAGCGTTGTAAGCGGGAGCCTGTGGGGCGGCACAGATACGCAGTATTTT. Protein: CSVVSGSLWGGTDTQYF.

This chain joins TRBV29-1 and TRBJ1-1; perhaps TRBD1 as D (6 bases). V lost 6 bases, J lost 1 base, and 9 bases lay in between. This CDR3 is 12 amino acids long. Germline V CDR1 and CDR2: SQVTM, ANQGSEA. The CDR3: CSVTQGNTEAFF. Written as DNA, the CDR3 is TGCAGCGTCACACAGGGGAACACTGAAGCTTTCTTT.

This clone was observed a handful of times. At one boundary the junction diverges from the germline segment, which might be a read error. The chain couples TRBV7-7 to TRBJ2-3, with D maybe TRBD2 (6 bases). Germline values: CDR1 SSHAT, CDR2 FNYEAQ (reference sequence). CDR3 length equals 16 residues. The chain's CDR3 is CASSLLVGSGADTQYF. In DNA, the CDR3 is TGTGCTAGCAGCTTATTGGTCGGGAGTGGGGCAGATACGCAGTATTTT.

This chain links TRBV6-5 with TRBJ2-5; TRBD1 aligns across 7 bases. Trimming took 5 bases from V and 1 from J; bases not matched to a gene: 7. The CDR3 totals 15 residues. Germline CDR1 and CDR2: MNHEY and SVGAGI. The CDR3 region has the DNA TGTGCCAGCAGTACCGGGACAGCGCGCCAAGAGACCCAGTACTTC. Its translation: CASSTGTARQETQYF.

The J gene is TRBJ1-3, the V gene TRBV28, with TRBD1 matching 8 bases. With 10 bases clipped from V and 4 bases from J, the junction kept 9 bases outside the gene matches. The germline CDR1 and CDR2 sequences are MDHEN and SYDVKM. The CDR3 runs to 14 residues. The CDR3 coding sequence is TGTGCCACAACAGGGGGTATCGTGGGAAACACCATATATTTT. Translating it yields CATTGGIVGNTIYF.

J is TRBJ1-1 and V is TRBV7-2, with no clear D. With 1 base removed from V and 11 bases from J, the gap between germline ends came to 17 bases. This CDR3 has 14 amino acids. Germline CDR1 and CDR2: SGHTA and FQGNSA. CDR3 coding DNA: TGTGCCAGCAGCTTAGATTTGTCGCGGTTTGACGCTTTCTTT. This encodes CASSLDLSRFDAFF. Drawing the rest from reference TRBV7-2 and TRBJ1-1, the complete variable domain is GAGVSQSPSNKVTEKGKDVELRCDPISGHTALYWYRQSLGQGLEFLIYFQGNSAPDKSGLPSDRFSAERTGGSVSTLTIQRTQQEDSAVYLCASSLDLSRFDAFFGQGTRLTVV.

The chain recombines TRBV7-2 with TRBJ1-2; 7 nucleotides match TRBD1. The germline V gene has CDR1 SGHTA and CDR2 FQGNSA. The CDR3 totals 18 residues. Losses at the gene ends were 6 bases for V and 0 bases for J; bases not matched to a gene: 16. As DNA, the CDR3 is TGTGCCAGCAGTCAGACACCGGGACAGTTCTTTGCTAACTATGGCTACACCTTC. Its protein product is CASSQTPGQFFANYGYTF. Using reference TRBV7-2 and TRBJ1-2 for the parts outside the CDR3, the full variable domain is GAGVSQSPSNKVTEKGKDVELRCDPISGHTALYWYRQSLGQGLEFLIYFQGNSAPDKSGLPSDRFSAERTGGSVSTLTIQRTQQEDSAVYLCASSQTPGQFFANYGYTFGSGTRLTVV.